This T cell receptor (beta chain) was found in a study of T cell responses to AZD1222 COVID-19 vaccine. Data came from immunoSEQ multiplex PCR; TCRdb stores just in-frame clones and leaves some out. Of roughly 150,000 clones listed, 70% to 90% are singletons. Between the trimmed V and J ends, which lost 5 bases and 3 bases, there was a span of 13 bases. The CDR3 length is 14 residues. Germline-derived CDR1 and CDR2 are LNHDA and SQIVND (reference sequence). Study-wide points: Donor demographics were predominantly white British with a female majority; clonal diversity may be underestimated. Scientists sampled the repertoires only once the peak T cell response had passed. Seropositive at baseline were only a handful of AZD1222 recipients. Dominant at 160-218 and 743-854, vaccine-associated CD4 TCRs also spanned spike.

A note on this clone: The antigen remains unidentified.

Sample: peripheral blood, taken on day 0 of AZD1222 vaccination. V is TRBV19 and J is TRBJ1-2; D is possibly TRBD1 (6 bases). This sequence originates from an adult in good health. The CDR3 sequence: CASSQRGVDYGYTF. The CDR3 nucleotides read TGTGCCAGTAGTCAGAGGGGGGTGGACTATGGCTACACCTTC.